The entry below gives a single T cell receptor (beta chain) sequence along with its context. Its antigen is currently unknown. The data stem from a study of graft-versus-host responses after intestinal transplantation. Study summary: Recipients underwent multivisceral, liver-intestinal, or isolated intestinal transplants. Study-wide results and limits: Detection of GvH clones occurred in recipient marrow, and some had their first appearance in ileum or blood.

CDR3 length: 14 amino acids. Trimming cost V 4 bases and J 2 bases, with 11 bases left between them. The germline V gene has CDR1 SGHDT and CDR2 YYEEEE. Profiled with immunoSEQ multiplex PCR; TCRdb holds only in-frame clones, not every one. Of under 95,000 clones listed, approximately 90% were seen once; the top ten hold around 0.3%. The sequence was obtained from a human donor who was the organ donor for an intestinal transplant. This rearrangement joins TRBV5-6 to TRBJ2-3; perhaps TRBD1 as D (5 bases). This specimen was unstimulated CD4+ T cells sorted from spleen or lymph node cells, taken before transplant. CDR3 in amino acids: CASSRQGSTDTQYF. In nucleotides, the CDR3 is TGTGCCAGCAGCCGCCAGGGTTCCACAGATACGCAGTATTTT.